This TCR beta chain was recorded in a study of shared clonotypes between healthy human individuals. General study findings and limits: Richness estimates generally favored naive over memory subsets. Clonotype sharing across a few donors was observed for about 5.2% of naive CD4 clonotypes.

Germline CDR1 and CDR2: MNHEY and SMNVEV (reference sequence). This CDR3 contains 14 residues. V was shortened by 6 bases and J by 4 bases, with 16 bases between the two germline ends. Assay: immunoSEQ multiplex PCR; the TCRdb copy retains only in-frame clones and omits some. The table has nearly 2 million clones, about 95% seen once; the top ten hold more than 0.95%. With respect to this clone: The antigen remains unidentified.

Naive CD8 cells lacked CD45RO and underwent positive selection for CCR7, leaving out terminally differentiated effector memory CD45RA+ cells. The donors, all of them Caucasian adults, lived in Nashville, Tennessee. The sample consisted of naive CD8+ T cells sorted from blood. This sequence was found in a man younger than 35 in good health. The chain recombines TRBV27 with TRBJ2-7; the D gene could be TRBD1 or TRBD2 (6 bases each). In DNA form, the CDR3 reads TGTGCCAGCAGATTCTTGGGGGGCCGGTACGAGCAGTACTTC. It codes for CASRFLGGRYEQYF.